One T cell receptor beta chain is described in this entry. V lost 7 bases, J lost 0 bases, and 13 bases lay in between. Germline lookup yields CDR1 SGHTA and CDR2 FQGNSA. CDR3 length: 15 residues. Source study methods: Amplified reference gene primers provided the basis for estimating nucleated cell counts. The repertoire was sequenced with immunoSEQ multiplex PCR; TCRdb's copy has only in-frame clones and lacks some. The V and J calls and clone size come from that table; D and trimming were worked out from the DNA. This table holds fewer than 300,000 clones, roughly 91% found once. The sample originates from a study of blood T cell repertoires in COVID-19. Study as a whole: Material from acute and convalescent COVID-19 was sourced from the United States, Italy and Spain. In each case, the material was cDNA or gDNA derived from T cells, B-cell-depleted T cells, or PBMCs.

This receptor was obtained from a middle-aged woman who had recovered from COVID-19. The chain employs TRBV7-2 and TRBJ1-3; D is uncertain. Sequences were obtained from peripheral blood. The CDR3 coding sequence is TGTGCCAGCACCGGCAGGCCAACCTCTGGAAACACCATATATTTT. Translating gives CASTGRPTSGNTIYF.